The 17 T cell receptor beta chains in this list originate from one sample, sequenced in a study of low-dose radiotherapy and immunotherapy resistance in tumors. Primers used for first-strand cDNA, a TRAV- and TRBV-specific set, covered both alpha and beta chains. TCR amplification involved around 22 PCR cycles with a constant-region primer and V-primer adapter. TCRdb recomputed calls from the reads with MiXCR, one row per CDR3 protein. There are 60,000 to 75,000 distinct CDR3 sequences in the sample; about 25% occur only once, and about 6.6% lies in the top ten. Time point: before trial treatment. The sequences come from PBMCs, collected before treatment. These receptors were taken from a male donor with rectosigmoid adenocarcinoma.

This clonotype was recorded only once. A far bigger clonotype differs at one base, so this is likely a read error. V usage is TRBV28 and J usage is TRBJ2-5; TRBD2 agrees at 7 bases. The CDR3 contains 15 residues. CDR1 and CDR2 from the germline V gene are MDHEN and SYDVKM. The CDR3 nucleotides read TGTACCAGCAGTCCAGACTGGGGGGGTGGAGAGACCCAGTACTTC. Residues: CTSSPDWGGGETQYF.

This clonotype showed up many times. V is TRBV10-3 and J is TRBJ1-5; D unclear. The CDR3 length is 13 residues. The germline V gene encodes CDR1 ENHRY and CDR2 SYGVKD. Trimming shortened V by 3 bases and J by 7 bases, and 10 bases separated the two germline ends. The CDR3 DNA sequence: TGTGCCATCAGTGAAGGAGGACGGCAGCCCCAGCATTTT. It is translated as CAISEGGRQPQHF.

This clonotype was picked up one time. The chain has TRBV6-5 and TRBJ2-5; 13 bases are a match to TRBD2. Per germline, CDR1 MNHEY and CDR2 SVGAGI. The CDR3 contains 17 residues. After removal of 2 bases from V and 4 bases from J, the junction contained 7 bases not matched to a gene. CDR3 in DNA: TGTGCCAGCAGTTACGCGGGACTAGCGGGGAGTCGAGAGACCCAGTACTTC. Its translation is CASSYAGLAGSRETQYF.

This clonotype has at least ten counts. V and J are TRBV20-1 and TRBJ2-2, with D unclear. The germline CDR1 and CDR2 sequences are DFQATT and SNEGSKA (reference sequence). The CDR3 spans 12 residues. Trimming shortened V by 4 bases and J by 8 bases, and 11 bases separated the two germline ends. CDR3 residues: CSATTRPGELFF. The CDR3 bases are TGCAGTGCTACTACCCGGCCGGGGGAGCTGTTTTTT.

This clonotype came up many times. The chain carries TRBV2 and TRBJ1-5; D not resolved. V shed 11 bases and J shed 4 bases, with 18 bases lying between them. There are 14 residues in the CDR3. Germline-derived CDR1 and CDR2 are SNHLY and FYNNEI. The CDR3 loop is CAAQFNLVNQPQHF. The DNA of the CDR3 is TGTGCCGCCCAGTTCAACCTTGTTAATCAGCCCCAGCATTTT. The full variable domain, in which reference TRBV2 and TRBJ1-5 provide the parts outside the CDR3, is EPEVTQTPSHQVTQMGQEVILRCVPISNHLYFYWYRQILGQKVEFLVSFYNNEISEKSEIFDDQFSVERPDGSNFTLKIRSTKLEDSAMYFCAAQFNLVNQPQHFGDGTRLSIL.

This clonotype was counted only a few times. A far larger clone is one base from this, pointing to a likely read error. V is TRBV7-9 and J is TRBJ1-2; D uncertain. The length of the CDR3 is 13 residues. Germline-derived CDR1 and CDR2 are SEHNR and FQNEAQ (reference sequence). Trimming stripped 1 base from V and 6 bases from J, with 9 bases between. The CDR3 DNA sequence: TGTGCCAGCAGCTTAGGGCAGAACCATGGCTACACCTTC. Its translation: CASSLGQNHGYTF.

This clonotype was picked up many times. The chain joins TRBV6-2 or TRBV6-3 to TRBJ2-6; 7 nucleotides align to TRBD1. The CDR3 has 14 residues. Germline V gives CDR1 MNHEY, CDR2 SVGEGT. The ends lost 6 bases at V and 12 bases at J; junction bases unmatched: 11. The CDR3 reads CASRARDRVGVLTF. The DNA of the CDR3 is TGTGCCAGCAGGGCCCGCGACAGGGTAGGCGTCCTGACTTTC.

This clonotype occurred many times. The chain carries TRBV5-1 and TRBJ1-2, with D unresolved. The germline V and J ends were trimmed by 4 bases and 4 bases, with 14 bases remaining between them. This CDR3 is 14 amino acids long. The germline gives CDR1 SGHRS, CDR2 YFSETQ. CDR3 DNA sequence: TGCGCCAGCAGCCCTACGAGATTAAGCTATGGCTACACCTTC. Translated: CASSPTRLSYGYTF.

The chain uses TRBV6-6 and TRBJ2-7; 9 bases line up with TRBD2. The germline gives CDR1 MNHNY, CDR2 SVGAGI (reference sequence). The CDR3 length is 13 residues. Trimming cost V 6 bases and J 6 bases; bases outside gene matches: 6. This CDR3 reads CASSRGTSLEQYF. The CDR3 DNA reads TGTGCCAGCAGCCGCGGGACTAGCCTCGAGCAGTACTTC.

Remarks on this clonotype: The likely explanation is a read error, given a far larger clone one base away. The chain uses TRBV1 and TRBJ1-5. TRBV1 is described as a pseudogene. The CDR3 is 13 residues long. The CDR3 is CASSQDQFRPQHF. CDR3 nucleotide sequence: TGCGCCAGCAGCCAAGATCAATTTCGGCCCCAGCATTTT.

This clonotype was observed at least ten times. This chain uses TRBV12-5 with TRBJ2-1; perhaps TRBD1 as D (6 bases). Between the trimmed V and J ends, which lost 9 bases and 2 bases, there was a span of 11 bases. CDR3 length: 13 residues. Germline CDR1 and CDR2: LGHNT and FRNRAP. The CDR3 here is CASRGGAYNEQFF. The CDR3 DNA sequence: TGTGCTAGCCGAGGGGGAGCCTACAATGAGCAGTTCTTC.

Many counts were recorded for this clonotype. The chain combines TRBV20-1 with TRBJ2-1; maybe TRBD2 (6 bases). V was cut by 3 bases and J by 6 bases, with 15 bases left in between. This CDR3 has 14 residues. Germline V CDR1 and CDR2: DFQATT, SNEGSKA (reference sequence). CDR3 bases: TGCAGTGCTAGTCTGGCGGGAAAAAGCAATGAGCAGTTCTTC. Translated, it gives CSASLAGKSNEQFF.

This clonotype was found many times. The rearrangement joins TRBV12-3 or TRBV12-4 to TRBJ2-2, with D uncertain. Trimming took off 3 bases at V and 5 bases at J, with 13 bases between the two ends. The CDR3 runs to 15 residues. CDR3 protein: CASSLSQSLTGELFF. In DNA, the CDR3 is TGTGCCAGCAGTTTGAGTCAGTCCTTGACCGGGGAGCTGTTTTTT.

This clonotype was detected only a few times. A read error likely explains this, since a far larger clone differs by one base. The CDR3, as DNA: TGTGCCAGCAGCTTAAAAGCGACCCAGTACTTC. It codes for CASSLKATQYF. The chain has TRBV7-6 and TRBJ2-5; D gene uncertain. The germline gives CDR1 SGHVS, CDR2 FNYEAQ. Trimming removed 2 bases at V and 7 bases at J, with 5 bases between. The CDR3 length is 11 residues.

This clonotype was recorded many times. CDR3 amino acids: CASSPRGGVESNQPQHF. The CDR3 DNA reads TGTGCCAGCAGCCCCCGAGGGGGGGTAGAAAGCAATCAGCCCCAGCATTTT. The chain carries TRBV28 and TRBJ1-5; tentatively, D is TRBD1 (6 bases). This CDR3 comprises 17 residues. V lost 6 bases to trimming and J lost 1 base, with 19 bases between them. The germline CDR1 and CDR2 sequences are MDHEN and SYDVKM.

As for this clonotype: A far bigger clonotype differs at one base, so this is likely a read error. This sequence joins TRBV6-2 or TRBV6-3 and TRBJ1-1; D is perhaps TRBD1 (5 bases). Looked up from germline, CDR1 is MNHEY and CDR2 is SVGEGT. This CDR3 region has 13 residues. The CDR3 coding sequence is TGCGCCAACAGTGAGGGCAGGGCGACTGAAGCTTTCTTT. Its translation: CANSEGRATEAFF.

V is TRBV6-2 or TRBV6-3 and J is TRBJ1-5; 7 positions agree with TRBD1. V shed 7 bases, J shed 6 bases, and the junction held 30 bases outside the gene matches. This CDR3 comprises 21 residues. From germline, CDR1 is MNHEY and CDR2 SVGEGT. DNA for the CDR3: TGTGCCAGCACCTTAGGACAATTTGAGCAGCCCCGCGGCAGGGGGAGTCAGCCCCAGCATTTT. It specifies CASTLGQFEQPRGRGSQPQHF.